Each of the 28 T cell receptor beta chains below was sequenced from the same sample in a study of cytomegalovirus exposure and HLA in healthy donors. The PCR ran on 60 Vbeta and 13 Jbeta primers. Here immunoSEQ multiplex PCR was the method, and the copy in TCRdb shows in-frame clones only, minus some. The table shows 95,000 to 100,000 clones, with 85% occurring only once. Sequencing input: PBMCs. These TCRs come from a young man in good health and CMV-seronegative.

This rearrangement joins TRBV5-1 to TRBJ2-2, with D possibly being TRBD1 (5 bases). V lost 6 bases, J lost 4 bases, and 13 bases lay in between. CDR1 and CDR2 (germline): SGHRS, YFSETQ. There are 14 residues in the CDR3. The chain's CDR3 is CASTREPSTGELFF. For the CDR3, the DNA is TGCGCCAGCACCAGGGAACCCAGCACCGGGGAGCTGTTTTTT. Full variable domain (remainder filled in from reference TRBV5-1 and TRBJ2-2): KAGVTQTPRYLIKTRGQQVTLSCSPISGHRSVSWYQQTPGQGLQFLFEYFSETQRNKGNFPGRFSGRQFSNSRSEMNVSTLELGDSALYLCASTREPSTGELFFGEGSRLTVL.

V usage is TRBV4-2 and J usage is TRBJ2-7; tentatively, D is TRBD1 (6 bases). Trimming shortened V by 0 bases and J by 3 bases, and 9 bases separated the two germline ends. Germline V lookup: CDR1 LGHNA, CDR2 YNFKEQ. The CDR3 sequence is 14 residues long. In DNA, the CDR3 is TGTGCCAGCAGCCAAGATTGGGGGCACTACGAGCAGTACTTC. Its translation: CASSQDWGHYEQYF.

The chain is built from TRBV2 and TRBJ2-2, with 7 bases that match TRBD2. Germline V CDR1 and CDR2: SNHLY, FYNNEI. The CDR3 loop spans 15 amino acids. Trimming at V came to 7 bases and at J to 0 bases, leaving 5 bases not matched to a gene. The CDR3 loop is CASNGLGANTGELFF. CDR3 coding DNA: TGTGCCAGCAATGGACTAGGGGCGAACACCGGGGAGCTGTTTTTT. Filled out from reference TRBV2 and TRBJ2-2, the complete variable domain reads EPEVTQTPSHQVTQMGQEVILRCVPISNHLYFYWYRQILGQKVEFLVSFYNNEISEKSEIFDDQFSVERPDGSNFTLKIRSTKLEDSAMYFCASNGLGANTGELFFGEGSRLTVL.

This clone was recorded a few times. CDR3 DNA: TGTGCCAGCAGCTTTACTAGCGGGGATTGGGTGGAGCAGTACTTC. It is translated as CASSFTSGDWVEQYF. This chain links TRBV7-8 with TRBJ2-7; TRBD2 matches 10 bases. The V and J ends lost 3 bases and 7 bases, in that order; junction bases with no gene match: 9. CDR3 length equals 15 residues. Germline V gene lookup returns CDR1 SGHVS and CDR2 FQNEAQ.

V gene TRBV30 combines with J gene TRBJ2-2, with D unclear. V was cut by 0 bases and J by 7 bases, with 9 bases left in between. Germline CDR1 and CDR2: GTSNPN and SVGIG (reference sequence). CDR3 length equals 13 residues. This CDR3 reads CAWSVLFGGELFF. CDR3 in DNA: TGTGCCTGGAGTGTACTTTTTGGCGGGGAGCTGTTTTTT.

This clone was observed a handful of times. CDR3 nucleotide sequence: TGTGCCAGCAGCACTCGGGACAGGGGGACTTCCGGGGAGCTGTTTTTT. This sequence encodes CASSTRDRGTSGELFF. V is TRBV13 and J is TRBJ2-2; 11 bases fit TRBD1. The CDR3 has 16 amino acids. Trimming took 5 bases from V and 6 from J; bases not matched to a gene: 8. The germline CDR1 and CDR2 sequences are PRHDT and FYEKMQ (reference sequence).

The chain combines TRBV28 with TRBJ2-7; TRBD2 matches 12 bases. There are 15 residues in the CDR3. From germline, CDR1 is MDHEN and CDR2 SYDVKM. J lost 5 bases, V lost 5 bases, and 7 bases had no gene match. The CDR3 sequence is CASSPHLAGGHEQYF. The CDR3 bases are TGTGCCAGCAGTCCACATCTAGCGGGAGGGCACGAGCAGTACTTC.

The chain carries TRBV9 and TRBJ2-2; the match to TRBD2 covers 8 bases. CDR1 and CDR2 from the germline V gene are SGDLS and YYNGEE. V lost 2 bases, J lost 4 bases, and 4 bases stayed unmatched. There are 15 residues in the CDR3. CDR3 sequence (DNA): TGTGCCAGCAGCGTGGGACTAGAAGCCACCGGGGAGCTGTTTTTT. Encoded protein: CASSVGLEATGELFF.

The V call is TRBV28, the J call TRBJ1-6, with D unresolved. Per the germline V gene, CDR1 is MDHEN and CDR2 is SYDVKM. V was cut by 5 bases and J by 3 bases, with 8 bases left in between. The CDR3 totals 14 residues. This chain's CDR3 is CASSPSFYNSPLHF. CDR3 in DNA: TGTGCCAGCAGTCCTTCGTTCTATAATTCACCCCTCCACTTT.

The J gene is TRBJ1-1, the V gene TRBV7-9; D possibly corresponds to TRBD1 (6 bases). Between the trimmed V and J ends, which lost 2 bases and 3 bases, there was a span of 13 bases. This CDR3 is built from 15 residues. Germline CDR1 SEHNR, CDR2 FQNEAQ (reference sequence). The CDR3 DNA sequence: TGTGCCAGCAGCTTATATGGGGGCGCGTACACTGAAGCTTTCTTT. It encodes CASSLYGGAYTEAFF. Full variable domain (missing parts from reference TRBV7-9 and TRBJ1-1): DTGVSQNPRHKITKRGQNVTFRCDPISEHNRLYWYRQTLGQGPEFLTYFQNEAQLEKSRLLSDRFSAERPKGSFSTLEIQRTEQGDSAMYLCASSLYGGAYTEAFFGQGTRLTVV.

This chain links TRBV9 with TRBJ2-7; the match to TRBD1 covers 12 bases. This CDR3 is 16 amino acids long. The V gene's germline CDR1 is SGDLS and CDR2 YYNGEE. After removal of 0 bases from V and 4 bases from J, the junction contained 5 bases not matched to a gene. CDR3 loop: CASSVGGTGGWYEQYF. In nucleotides, the CDR3 is TGTGCCAGCAGCGTAGGTGGGACAGGGGGCTGGTACGAGCAGTACTTC.

The gene calls are TRBV5-5 and TRBJ1-6, with TRBD1 matching 8 bases. The CDR3 spans 16 residues. J gave up 5 bases and V 1 base, and 5 bases lay outside the gene matches. Germline V gene data show CDR1 as SGHKS and CDR2 as YYEKEE (reference sequence). The CDR3 DNA reads as TGTGCCAGCAGCTTGACAGTGACAGGGGATAATTCACCCCTCCACTTT. It specifies CASSLTVTGDNSPLHF.

This clone occurred once. The J gene is TRBJ1-5, the V gene TRBV6-1, with unresolved D. The germline V gene has CDR1 MNHNS and CDR2 SASEGT. The CDR3 loop spans 17 amino acids. Trimming took 5 bases from V and 0 from J, leaving 17 bases between them. This chain's CDR3 is CASSKGRRQGSNQPQHF. CDR3 nucleotides: TGTGCCAGCAGTAAAGGAAGGAGGCAAGGTAGCAATCAGCCCCAGCATTTT.

The chain carries TRBV6-1 and TRBJ2-7; tentative D call: TRBD1 (6 bases). The CDR3 consists of 13 residues. Per germline, CDR1 MNHNS and CDR2 SASEGT. V lost 7 bases and J 2 bases, leaving 12 bases between the germline ends. This chain's CDR3 is CASNFRDTYEQYF. The DNA for the CDR3 is TGTGCCAGCAATTTCCGGGACACCTACGAGCAGTACTTC.

This chain links TRBV28 with TRBJ2-7; a weak D match, TRBD1 (6 bases). This CDR3 has 17 residues. V was shortened by 4 bases and J by 5 bases, with 24 bases between the two germline ends. Germline lookup yields CDR1 MDHEN and CDR2 SYDVKM. The CDR3 here is CASSSSFRGGLTHEQYF. The CDR3 DNA follows: TGTGCCAGCAGTTCCTCCTTCAGGGGTGGACTCACCCACGAGCAGTACTTC.

V usage is TRBV15 and J usage is TRBJ2-1; 7 bases are a match to TRBD1. This CDR3 has 15 residues. Losses at the gene ends were 1 base for V and 8 bases for J; bases not matched to a gene: 8. In germline, CDR1 is LNHNV, CDR2 YYDKDF (reference sequence). This CDR3 is CATSRATGAVHEQFF. The CDR3 region has the DNA TGTGCCACCAGCAGAGCTACAGGGGCCGTACATGAGCAGTTCTTC.

The chain couples TRBV9 to TRBJ1-2; D call uncertain. From germline, CDR1 is SGDLS and CDR2 YYNGEE. CDR3 length: 15 amino acids. The V end lost 1 base, the J end lost 4 bases, and 14 bases lay between the germline ends. CDR3 loop: CASSVLPGLVYGYTF. CDR3 DNA sequence: TGTGCCAGCAGCGTACTCCCTGGCCTTGTCTATGGCTACACCTTC.

The chain employs TRBV27 and TRBJ2-3; D may be TRBD2 (6 bases). Per germline, CDR1 MNHEY and CDR2 SMNVEV (reference sequence). The CDR3 has 19 residues. V lost 5 bases and J 2 bases, leaving 26 bases between the germline ends. The CDR3 bases are TGTGCCAGCAGTCCCAGGGTTGGCGGGGTGTCCCGCCACACAGATACGCAGTATTTT. This encodes CASSPRVGGVSRHTDTQYF.

This clone has only one observation. The CDR3 bases are TGTGCCAGCGGGCTAGCGGGAGCAGGGGAGACCCAGTACTTC. Its protein product is CASGLAGAGETQYF. The chain joins TRBV9 to TRBJ2-5; 10 positions agree with TRBD2. CDR3 length equals 14 residues. CDR1 and CDR2 (germline): SGDLS, YYNGEE. V was clipped by 7 bases and J by 5 bases; unmatched bases: 8.

The rearrangement joins TRBV9 to TRBJ2-1; 11 bases line up with TRBD2. The germline V gene encodes CDR1 SGDLS and CDR2 YYNGEE. This CDR3 region has 16 residues. Trimming took 7 bases from V and 6 from J; bases not matched to a gene: 12. For the CDR3, the DNA is TGTGCCAGCTCGGACGGGTGGACTAGCGGGTCCAATGAGCAGTTCTTC. It specifies CASSDGWTSGSNEQFF. The variable domain in full, with the rest retrieved from reference TRBV9 and TRBJ2-1, is DSGVTQTPKHLITATGQRVTLRCSPRSGDLSVYWYQQSLDQGLQFLIQYYNGEERAKGNILERFSAQQFPDLHSELNLSSLELGDSALYFCASSDGWTSGSNEQFFGPGTRLTVL.

The chain couples TRBV9 to TRBJ1-2, with D perhaps matching TRBD1 (6 bases). Trimming pared 3 bases from V and 6 bases from J, leaving 15 bases between. CDR1 is SGDLS and CDR2 is YYNGEE in the germline V gene. This CDR3 contains 14 residues. This CDR3 reads CASSGDTGRHGYTF. CDR3 DNA: TGTGCCAGCAGCGGGGACACTGGGCGGCATGGCTACACCTTC.

The chain uses TRBV29-1 and TRBJ2-7, with TRBD1 identical over 11 bases. The CDR3 contains 15 residues. J lost 6 bases, V lost 6 bases, and 13 bases had no gene match. CDR1 is SQVTM, CDR2 ANQGSEA, per germline. In DNA form, the CDR3 reads TGCAGCGTGGACATCCCGGGACAGGGGGGAAGCGAGCAGTACTTC. This gives the protein CSVDIPGQGGSEQYF.

This sequence joins TRBV7-9 and TRBJ2-5, with TRBD1 matching over 11 bases. Germline values: CDR1 SEHNR, CDR2 FQNEAQ (reference sequence). V trimming: 4 bases; J trimming: 5 bases; junction bases outside the gene matches: 6. The CDR3 consists of 15 residues. CDR3 loop: CASSSGDRGSETQYF. Here the CDR3 DNA reads TGTGCCAGCAGCTCCGGGGACAGGGGGAGCGAGACCCAGTACTTC.

This clone appeared a single time. The rearrangement joins TRBV18 to TRBJ2-2; TRBD1 matches at 7 bases. The CDR3 has 12 residues. Unmatched junction bases numbered 6, after V lost 11 bases and J lost 6 bases. In germline, CDR1 is KGHSH, CDR2 LQKENI. CDR3 region: CAGEQGSGELFF. The CDR3 DNA sequence: TGTGCCGGCGAACAGGGGTCCGGGGAGCTGTTTTTT. Variable domain in full (rest from reference TRBV18 and TRBJ2-2): NAGVMQNPRHLVRRRGQEARLRCSPMKGHSHVYWYRQLPEEGLKFMVYLQKENIIDESGMPKERFSAEFPKEGPSILRIQQVVRGDSAAYFCAGEQGSGELFFGEGSRLTVL.

The chain carries TRBV27 and TRBJ2-3; 7 nucleotides align to TRBD1. The CDR3 spans 20 residues. Germline CDR1 and CDR2: MNHEY and SMNVEV (reference sequence). The junction had 20 bases not matched to a gene; V was cut back by 3 bases and J by 2 bases. The CDR3, as DNA: TGTGCCAGCAGTTTCATAAGACCCCGACAGGGCAGGGCCTACACAGATACGCAGTATTTT. Protein sequence: CASSFIRPRQGRAYTDTQYF.

The CDR3 region is CASSLSLAGVNTQYF. CDR3 in DNA: TGTGCCAGCAGCTTGAGCCTAGCGGGAGTCAATACGCAGTATTTT. The chain recombines TRBV5-4 with TRBJ2-3; 10 positions agree with TRBD2. V lost 1 base, J lost 7 bases, and 6 bases stayed unmatched. Germline lookup yields CDR1 SGHNT and CDR2 YYREEE (reference sequence). The CDR3 loop spans 15 amino acids. Variable domain in full (rest from reference TRBV5-4 and TRBJ2-3): ETGVTQSPTHLIKTRGQQVTLRCSSQSGHNTVSWYQQALGQGPQFIFQYYREEENGRGNFPPRFSGLQFPNYSSELNVNALELDDSALYLCASSLSLAGVNTQYFGPGTRLTVL.

The chain joins TRBV6-1 to TRBJ1-6, with D maybe TRBD1 (5 bases). In germline, CDR1 is MNHNS, CDR2 SASEGT. The CDR3 runs 16 residues. Trimming took off 1 base at V and 2 bases at J, with 9 bases between the two ends. The CDR3 region has the DNA TGTGCCAGCAGTGAAGAAAGGGGCACCTATAATTCACCCCTCCACTTT. Its protein is CASSEERGTYNSPLHF.

CDR3: CASSREKTVYEQYF. Written as DNA, the CDR3 is TGCGCCAGCAGCCGAGAAAAGACAGTCTACGAGCAGTACTTC. The chain employs TRBV4-1 and TRBJ2-7, with D perhaps TRBD1 (5 bases). Germline V gene lookup returns CDR1 MGHRA and CDR2 YSYEKL. V lost 4 bases and J 3 bases, leaving 13 bases between the germline ends. The CDR3 covers 14 residues.